The 21 T cell receptor beta chains below all came from one sample that was sequenced in a study of blood T cell repertoires in COVID-19. The assay was immunoSEQ multiplex PCR, and TCRdb's table has in-frame clones only and misses some. The sample has 150,000 to 200,000 clones, approximately 84% seen once. Material: PBMCs or T cells enriched from blood (not recorded which). Source of these receptors: a woman in her thirties or forties with acute COVID-19.

The chain employs TRBV11-2 and TRBJ1-2; the D gene is possibly TRBD1 (6 bases). CDR1 is SGHAT and CDR2 is FQNNGV in the germline V gene. The CDR3 extends over 13 amino acids. V was shortened by 4 bases and J by 4 bases, with 10 bases between the two germline ends. DNA of the CDR3: TGTGCCAGCAGCTCGACAGGTTTCTATGGCTACACCTTC. Its protein product is CASSSTGFYGYTF.

This sequence joins TRBV19 and TRBJ2-1; TRBD2 matches 12 bases. Losses at the gene ends were 9 bases for V and 4 bases for J; bases not matched to a gene: 4. The CDR3 spans 14 residues. Germline V gene data show CDR1 as LNHDA and CDR2 as SQIVND (reference sequence). CDR3 loop: CASRLAGVYNEQFF. The CDR3 DNA follows: TGTGCCAGCAGACTAGCGGGGGTTTACAATGAGCAGTTCTTC. Full variable domain (missing parts from reference TRBV19 and TRBJ2-1): DGGITQSPKYLFRKEGQNVTLSCEQNLNHDAMYWYRQDPGQGLRLIYYSQIVNDFQKGDIAEGYSVSREKKESFPLTVTSAQKNPTAFYLCASRLAGVYNEQFFGPGTRLTVL.

The chain joins TRBV9 to TRBJ2-6, with D tentatively TRBD1 (5 bases). The CDR3 runs to 18 residues. V lost 3 bases to trimming and J lost 0 bases, with 16 bases between them. In germline, CDR1 is SGDLS, CDR2 YYNGEE. The CDR3 reads CASSDKQGRTSGANVLTF. DNA of the CDR3: TGTGCCAGCAGCGACAAGCAGGGTCGGACCTCTGGGGCCAACGTCCTGACTTTC.

V usage is TRBV6-1 and J usage is TRBJ2-1; 9 nucleotides line up with TRBD2. CDR1 and CDR2 from the germline V gene are MNHNS and SASEGT. J gave up 4 bases and V 3 bases, and 4 bases lay outside the gene matches. CDR3 length equals 15 residues. The CDR3 DNA reads TGTGCCAGCAGTGAGCTAGCGGGGTATTACAATGAGCAGTTCTTC. Translation: CASSELAGYYNEQFF.

V gene TRBV4-1 combines with J gene TRBJ2-1; 10 bases are shared with TRBD2. This CDR3 spans 15 amino acids. Unmatched junction bases numbered 2, after V lost 2 bases and J lost 4 bases. Germline-derived CDR1 and CDR2 are MGHRA and YSYEKL. The CDR3 loop reads CASSQRTSGYNEQFF. CDR3 DNA: TGCGCCAGCAGCCAAAGGACTAGCGGTTACAATGAGCAGTTCTTC.

The genes are TRBV14 and TRBJ2-1; D perhaps matches TRBD1 (5 bases). Per the germline V gene, CDR1 is SGHDN and CDR2 is FVKESK. This CDR3 has 13 residues. Trimming left V 5 bases short and J 16 bases short, with 21 bases between. The CDR3 coding sequence is TGTGCCAGCAGCTATTACTCAGGGTCCCCGCTATTCTTC. As protein: CASSYYSGSPLFF.

The rearrangement links TRBV11-3 to TRBJ2-3, with D possibly being TRBD2 (7 bases). The CDR3 has 13 amino acids. The germline V and J ends were trimmed by 6 bases and 8 bases, with 15 bases remaining between them. Looked up from germline, CDR1 is SGHNT and CDR2 is YENEEA. CDR3 in DNA: TGTGCCAGCAGATCTAAAGGGGGGGCTACGCAGTATTTT. It specifies CASRSKGGATQYF. The entire variable domain, with the rest obtained from reference TRBV11-3 and TRBJ2-3, is as follows: EAGVVQSPRYKIIEKKQPVAFWCNPISGHNTLYWYLQNLGQGPELLIRYENEEAVDDSQLPKDRFSAERLKGVDSTLKIQPAELGDSAVYLCASRSKGGATQYFGPGTRLTVL.

The chain links TRBV13 to TRBJ2-1; 9 bases align to TRBD2. CDR3 length: 16 residues. Trimming removed 4 bases from V and 3 bases from J; junction bases left unmatched: 7. CDR1 is PRHDT and CDR2 is FYEKMQ in the germline V gene (reference sequence). This CDR3 is CASSSLTSGVYNEQFF. For the CDR3, the DNA is TGTGCCAGCAGCTCCTTGACTAGCGGAGTCTACAATGAGCAGTTCTTC. The whole variable domain, remainder taken from reference TRBV13 and TRBJ2-1, is AAGVIQSPRHLIKEKRETATLKCYPIPRHDTVYWYQQGPGQDPQFLISFYEKMQSDKGSIPDRFSAQQFSDYHSELNMSSLELGDSALYFCASSSLTSGVYNEQFFGPGTRLTVL.

V gene TRBV7-6 combines with J gene TRBJ2-3; 7 bases map to TRBD2. This CDR3 is built from 15 residues. V shed 4 bases, J shed 0 bases, and the junction held 4 bases outside the gene matches. Germline CDR1 reads SGHVS; CDR2 reads FNYEAQ. This CDR3 reads CASSYAGASTDTQYF. The DNA of the CDR3 is TGTGCCAGCAGCTATGCGGGAGCCAGCACAGATACGCAGTATTTT. The variable domain in full, completed from reference TRBV7-6 and TRBJ2-3, reads GAGVSQSPRYKVTKRGQDVALRCDPISGHVSLYWYRQALGQGPEFLTYFNYEAQQDKSGLPNDRFSAERPEGSISTLTIQRTEQRDSAMYRCASSYAGASTDTQYFGPGTRLTVL.

This clone has a single count. The chain recombines TRBV2 with TRBJ1-4, with D maybe TRBD1 (6 bases). The germline V and J ends were trimmed by 2 bases and 5 bases, with 12 bases remaining between them. This CDR3 contains 15 residues. CDR1 and CDR2 (germline): SNHLY, FYNNEI. The CDR3 nucleotides are TGTGCCAGCAGTGAACTGGGGGCCCGCAATGAAAAACTGTTTTTT. Amino acids: CASSELGARNEKLFF.

V and J are TRBV5-4 and TRBJ1-6; TRBD1 matches at 8 bases. The V segment lost 4 bases and the J segment 7 bases; nucleotides outside the gene matches: 4. The CDR3 totals 14 residues. Germline V gives CDR1 SGHNT, CDR2 YYREEE (reference sequence). As DNA, the CDR3 is TGTGCCAGCAGCACCGACAGGGGAAATTCACCCCTCCACTTT. Translating gives CASSTDRGNSPLHF.

The V gene is TRBV4-1, the J gene TRBJ1-5; perhaps TRBD1 as D (6 bases). This CDR3 is built from 18 residues. Trimming took 1 base from V and 4 from J, leaving 20 bases between them. Germline lookup yields CDR1 MGHRA and CDR2 YSYEKL. This chain's CDR3 is CASSQGGPDRTWNQPQHF. The CDR3 region has the DNA TGCGCCAGCAGCCAAGGAGGGCCCGACAGGACATGGAATCAGCCCCAGCATTTT.

The rearrangement joins TRBV5-1 to TRBJ1-1; D is perhaps TRBD1 (5 bases). Germline V gene sequence: CDR1 SGHRS, CDR2 YFSETQ. The CDR3 covers 14 residues. The V and J ends lost 4 bases and 4 bases respectively, with 14 bases between them. In DNA form, the CDR3 reads TGCGCCAGCAGCGCCCTCTCGGGGGGCACTGAAGCTTTCTTT. It codes for CASSALSGGTEAFF.

The chain is built from TRBV3-1 (or the pseudogene TRBV3-2) and TRBJ2-2, with a weak D call TRBD1 (5 bases). Trimming stripped 3 bases from V and 6 bases from J, with 17 bases between. The CDR3 totals 16 residues. Germline lookup yields CDR1 LGHDT and CDR2 YNNKEL (reference sequence). CDR3 in amino acids: CASSHSVSQGAGELFF. CDR3 sequence (DNA): TGTGCCAGCAGCCATTCAGTATCCCAGGGTGCCGGGGAGCTGTTTTTT.

The chain is built from TRBV28 and TRBJ2-4; 12 nucleotides align to TRBD2. Germline assignment: CDR1 MDHEN and CDR2 SYDVKM. With 5 bases clipped from V and 3 bases from J, the junction kept 5 bases outside the gene matches. This CDR3 has 16 residues. The CDR3 loop reads CASSVLAGGVKNIQYF. Written as DNA, the CDR3 is TGTGCCAGCAGTGTGCTAGCGGGAGGGGTCAAAAACATTCAGTACTTC.

The CDR3 loop reads CYPPFLSGAKNIQYF. Written as DNA, the CDR3 is TGTTATCCACCGTTCCTAAGCGGAGCCAAAAACATTCAGTACTTC. The chain employs TRBV2 and TRBJ2-4, with D possibly matching TRBD2 (5 bases). This CDR3 spans 15 amino acids. CDR1 is SNHLY and CDR2 is FYNNEI in the germline V gene.

CDR3 DNA: TGTGCCAGCAGCTTAGGGGCAGGGGAGTTTGAGACCCAGTACTTC. As protein: CASSLGAGEFETQYF. This rearrangement joins TRBV7-2 to TRBJ2-5; tentative D call: TRBD1 (6 bases). The CDR3 runs to 15 residues. V was pared by 1 base and J by 5 bases, with 14 bases between. CDR1 SGHTA and CDR2 FQGNSA come from the germline V gene. Combining the CDR3 with reference TRBV7-2 and TRBJ2-5 gives the whole variable domain GAGVSQSPSNKVTEKGKDVELRCDPISGHTALYWYRQSLGQGLEFLIYFQGNSAPDKSGLPSDRFSAERTGGSVSTLTIQRTQQEDSAVYLCASSLGAGEFETQYFGPGTRLLVL.

In this sample, this clone turned up once. The chain employs TRBV5-4 and TRBJ2-5; tentative D call: TRBD2 (6 bases). This CDR3 is 14 amino acids long. V was cut by 3 bases and J by 0 bases, with 9 bases left in between. The germline V gene has CDR1 SGHNT and CDR2 YYREEE (reference sequence). The CDR3: CASSSRDYQETQYF. CDR3 nucleotides: TGTGCCAGCAGCTCCCGGGACTACCAAGAGACCCAGTACTTC.

The chain couples TRBV6-1 to TRBJ1-3, with D uncertain. This CDR3 region has 16 residues. Germline loops: CDR1 MNHNS, CDR2 SASEGT. Trimming took off 2 bases at V and 4 bases at J, with 15 bases between the two ends. CDR3 coding DNA: TGTGCCAGCAGTGAATCGAGAGGTCTATCAGGAAACACCATATATTTT. As protein: CASSESRGLSGNTIYF.

The rearrangement joins TRBV2 to TRBJ1-1; no clear D gene. CDR1 is SNHLY, CDR2 FYNNEI, per germline. V was trimmed by 4 bases and J by 0 bases, leaving 6 bases between them. CDR3 length: 13 residues. The CDR3 DNA is TGTGCCAGCAGTGGGCAGATGAACACTGAAGCTTTCTTT. It is translated as CASSGQMNTEAFF.

V and J are TRBV18 and TRBJ2-7, with D maybe TRBD2 (6 bases). The V end was cut by 0 bases, the J end by 5 bases, with 8 bases between. The CDR3 sequence is 13 residues long. Germline CDR1 KGHSH, CDR2 LQKENI. CDR3 protein: CASSPPGGDEQYF. The CDR3 DNA reads as TGTGCCAGCTCACCACCGGGCGGGGACGAGCAGTACTTC. The whole variable domain, remainder taken from reference TRBV18 and TRBJ2-7, is NAGVMQNPRHLVRRRGQEARLRCSPMKGHSHVYWYRQLPEEGLKFMVYLQKENIIDESGMPKERFSAEFPKEGPSILRIQQVVRGDSAAYFCASSPPGGDEQYFGPGTRLTVT.